The next 27 T cell receptor beta chains were all read from a single sample in a study of blood T cell repertoires in COVID-19. TCRdb's table, derived via immunoSEQ multiplex PCR, lists solely in-frame clones and lacks some. This table has about 140,000 clones, 84% appearing once. Sequencing was done on a sample of peripheral blood. The receptors were sampled from a woman aged 55-69 years with acute or convalescent COVID-19.

The chain employs TRBV15 and TRBJ1-3; maybe TRBD1 (5 bases). The germline V gene encodes CDR1 LNHNV and CDR2 YYDKDF (reference sequence). Trimming removed 9 bases at V and 0 bases at J, with 15 bases between. CDR3 length: 15 residues. CDR3 loop: CATTRGVPSGNTIYF. CDR3 in DNA: TGTGCCACTACCCGGGGGGTCCCCTCTGGAAACACCATATATTTT.

The chain carries TRBV4-1 and TRBJ2-1; possibly TRBD2 for D (7 bases). The V gene's germline CDR1 is MGHRA and CDR2 YSYEKL. The CDR3 totals 19 residues. The ends were cut back, 1 base at V and 3 bases at J, with 22 bases in the middle. The CDR3 sequence: CASSQGWTGEGDGYNEQFF. CDR3 DNA sequence: TGCGCCAGCAGCCAAGGGTGGACGGGGGAGGGGGATGGCTACAATGAGCAGTTCTTC.

The V gene is TRBV24-1, the J gene TRBJ1-5; D may be TRBD1 (5 bases). V was clipped by 5 bases and J by 5 bases, with 12 bases between them. Germline V CDR1 and CDR2: KGHDR, SFDVKD. The CDR3 totals 14 residues. The CDR3 DNA sequence: TGTGCCACCAGTGTGGGTGGGGCTGATCAGCCCCAGCATTTT. This codes for CATSVGGADQPQHF.

This rearrangement joins TRBV3-1 (or the pseudogene TRBV3-2) to TRBJ2-2, with TRBD2 as a possible D gene (6 bases). Trimming shortened V by 1 base and J by 7 bases, and 13 bases separated the two germline ends. The germline V gene encodes CDR1 LGHDT and CDR2 YNNKEL (reference sequence). The CDR3 consists of 15 residues. CDR3 coding DNA: TGTGCCAGCAGCCAAGGAGCCGGGAGCATCGGGGAGCTGTTTTTT. Translated, it gives CASSQGAGSIGELFF.

V is TRBV5-4 and J is TRBJ2-3; a weak D match, TRBD2 (5 bases). CDR3 size: 16 residues. Trimming removed 4 bases from V and 2 bases from J, with 17 bases in between. CDR1 and CDR2 (germline): SGHNT, YYREEE (reference sequence). The DNA of the CDR3 is TGTGCCAGCAGCCTTCGGACCCTCGGGATCACAGATACGCAGTATTTT. Translation: CASSLRTLGITDTQYF.

The V gene is TRBV7-6, the J gene TRBJ1-3; D is uncertain. The ends were cut back, 2 bases at V and 2 bases at J, with 10 bases in the middle. The CDR3 loop spans 15 amino acids. Germline loops: CDR1 SGHVS, CDR2 FNYEAQ. The chain's CDR3 is CASSLNWLAGNTIYF. DNA for the CDR3: TGTGCCAGCAGCTTAAATTGGTTAGCTGGAAACACCATATATTTT.

The chain has TRBV29-1 and TRBJ2-7; D remains ambiguous. V dropped 5 bases and J dropped 2 bases, with 13 bases sitting between them. The length of the CDR3 is 13 residues. Germline CDR1 SQVTM, CDR2 ANQGSEA. This CDR3 is CSVQAPATYEQYF. The CDR3 DNA is TGCAGCGTTCAGGCACCCGCTACCTACGAGCAGTACTTC.

The chain uses TRBV25-1 and TRBJ1-5; no reliable D call. V shed 6 bases and J shed 1 base, with 19 bases lying between them. Germline V gene sequence: CDR1 MGHDK, CDR2 SYGVNS. CDR3 size: 17 residues. In DNA, the CDR3 is TGTGCCAGCAGGAGAGACAAAGAACTTTGGAGCAATCAGCCCCAGCATTTT. Translating it yields CASRRDKELWSNQPQHF.

V is TRBV4-1 and J is TRBJ1-2, with 7 bases identical to TRBD1. CDR1 and CDR2 from the germline V gene are MGHRA and YSYEKL. The CDR3 has 15 residues. The junction had 5 bases not matched to a gene; V was cut back by 0 bases and J by 4 bases. The chain's CDR3 is CASSQEGRGSYGYTF. The CDR3, as DNA: TGCGCCAGCAGCCAAGAGGGCAGGGGGAGCTATGGCTACACCTTC.

This clone was seen more than once but under ten times. V is TRBV13 and J is TRBJ1-3, with 7 bases identical to TRBD1. Germline-derived CDR1 and CDR2 are PRHDT and FYEKMQ (reference sequence). The CDR3 loop spans 16 amino acids. The trim removed 6 bases at V and 4 bases at J, leaving 12 bases unmatched. CDR3 amino acids: CASSPPQAGGGNTIYF. The DNA of the CDR3 is TGTGCCAGCAGTCCACCCCAAGCAGGGGGAGGAAACACCATATATTTT.

The J gene is TRBJ1-3, the V gene TRBV6-5, with D possibly being TRBD1 (6 bases). Germline V gene lookup returns CDR1 MNHEY and CDR2 SVGAGI. Trimming removed 4 bases from V and 2 bases from J, with 9 bases in between. CDR3 size: 14 residues. The CDR3 DNA follows: TGTGCCAGCAGTTCAACAGGGCCTGGAAACACCATATATTTT. It translates to CASSSTGPGNTIYF.

The chain uses TRBV4-3 and TRBJ2-4, with D uncertain. This CDR3 has 15 amino acids. Looked up from germline, CDR1 is LGHNA and CDR2 is YSLEER. V was cut by 0 bases and J by 8 bases, with 14 bases left in between. The CDR3 DNA is TGCGCCAGCAGCCAAGAACCTTTAGACACAGACATTCAGTACTTC. It is translated as CASSQEPLDTDIQYF.

The chain carries TRBV5-1 and TRBJ2-3; 7 bases line up with TRBD1. V lost 5 bases, J lost 2 bases, and 5 bases stayed unmatched. Germline-derived CDR1 and CDR2 are SGHRS and YFSETQ. This CDR3 has 14 residues. The CDR3 is CASRRGQVTDTQYF. The CDR3 DNA reads as TGCGCCAGCAGAAGGGGGCAAGTCACAGATACGCAGTATTTT.

This clone was seen once. This chain links TRBV11-2 with TRBJ2-5; D may be TRBD1 (5 bases). Per the germline V gene, CDR1 is SGHAT and CDR2 is FQNNGV. The CDR3 has 16 residues. V lost 3 bases and J 0 bases, leaving 14 bases between the germline ends. Here the CDR3 reads CASSFFPSRDQETQYF. The CDR3 nucleotides are TGTGCCAGCAGCTTTTTCCCCAGCAGGGACCAAGAGACCCAGTACTTC.

The rearrangement joins TRBV5-1 to TRBJ1-3; D is uncertain. The CDR3 has 16 residues. Trimming removed 4 bases at V and 1 base at J, with 15 bases between. Germline V gene data show CDR1 as SGHRS and CDR2 as YFSETQ. CDR3 amino acids: CASSTQASGSGNTIYF. CDR3 nucleotides: TGCGCCAGCAGCACGCAGGCCTCGGGATCTGGAAACACCATATATTTT.

The chain employs TRBV19 and TRBJ1-4; TRBD1 might be the D (6 bases). The CDR3 has 14 amino acids. Trimming removed 8 bases at V and 0 bases at J, with 10 bases between. CDR1 and CDR2 (germline): LNHDA, SQIVND (reference sequence). The CDR3 DNA sequence: TGTGCCAGTGGCAGACAGGCAACTAATGAAAAACTGTTTTTT. As protein: CASGRQATNEKLFF.

In nucleotides, the CDR3 is TGTGCCACCAGGGGAGTAGGGCCCGGGGAGCTGTTTTTT. It specifies CATRGVGPGELFF. This sequence joins TRBV24-1 and TRBJ2-2; maybe TRBD2 (5 bases). The CDR3 has 13 residues. Trimming cost V 7 bases and J 6 bases, with 11 bases left between them. Germline CDR1 and CDR2: KGHDR and SFDVKD.

V and J are TRBV4-2 and TRBJ2-2, with D possibly matching TRBD1 (5 bases). Trimming cost V 4 bases and J 0 bases, with 18 bases left between them. Germline assignment: CDR1 LGHNA and CDR2 YNFKEQ. This CDR3 comprises 18 residues. The CDR3 region is CASSRSQTGPSNTGELFF. The DNA of the CDR3 is TGTGCCAGCAGCCGATCCCAAACAGGCCCCTCGAACACCGGGGAGCTGTTTTTT.

The V and J genes are TRBV28 and TRBJ1-6, with TRBD1 matching 10 bases. This CDR3 has 14 residues. Germline V gene data show CDR1 as MDHEN and CDR2 as SYDVKM. Trimming at V came to 7 bases and at J to 9 bases, leaving 6 bases not matched to a gene. The CDR3 nucleotides are TGTGCCAGCATCCCAGGGACAGGGGTTTCACCCCTCCACTTT. Translation: CASIPGTGVSPLHF.

The chain joins TRBV27 to TRBJ2-2; TRBD1 aligns across 9 bases. This CDR3 contains 16 residues. Trimming cost V 0 bases and J 6 bases; bases outside gene matches: 5. CDR1 and CDR2 (germline): MNHEY, SMNVEV (reference sequence). CDR3 residues: CASSLSGTGRAGELFF. CDR3 sequence (DNA): TGTGCCAGCAGTTTATCGGGGACAGGGAGGGCCGGGGAGCTGTTTTTT.

The chain recombines TRBV24-1 with TRBJ2-3; 11 bases line up with TRBD2. The CDR3 contains 16 residues. With V trimmed by 6 bases and J by 2 bases, 6 bases remained unmatched. CDR1 is KGHDR, CDR2 SFDVKD, per germline. CDR3 sequence: CATSRRLAGNTDTQYF. The DNA of the CDR3 is TGTGCCACCAGTCGAAGACTAGCGGGAAACACAGATACGCAGTATTTT.

The chain uses TRBV6-5 and TRBJ2-1; D remains ambiguous. The CDR3 totals 15 residues. Germline CDR1 and CDR2: MNHEY and SVGAGI. With 7 bases removed from V and 2 bases from J, the gap between germline ends came to 15 bases. The CDR3 region has the DNA TGTGCCAGCACCCCGCAGGATCCTACCTACAATGAGCAGTTCTTC. Residues: CASTPQDPTYNEQFF.

In its sample, this clone was seen a few times. This chain uses TRBV6-1 with TRBJ1-4, with D maybe TRBD1 (6 bases). This CDR3 region has 12 residues. Trimming left V 3 bases short and J 8 bases short, with 7 bases between. The germline V gene encodes CDR1 MNHNS and CDR2 SASEGT. The CDR3 DNA reads TGTGCCAGCAGTGAGACAGGAGAAAAACTGTTTTTT. As protein: CASSETGEKLFF.

This chain links TRBV12-3 or TRBV12-4 with TRBJ2-1; 7 bases align to TRBD2. This CDR3 is 13 amino acids long. With 5 bases clipped from V and 7 bases from J, the junction kept 5 bases outside the gene matches. DNA of the CDR3: TGTGCCAGCAGTGGACTAGAGGGAAATGAGCAGTTCTTC. This codes for CASSGLEGNEQFF.

The CDR3 reads CAWSASGYEQYF. For the CDR3, the DNA is TGTGCCTGGAGTGCTAGCGGATACGAGCAGTACTTC. V gene TRBV30 combines with J gene TRBJ2-7, with 7 nucleotides matching TRBD2. Trimming removed 1 base from V and 4 bases from J; junction bases left unmatched: 1. The length of the CDR3 is 12 residues. The germline gives CDR1 GTSNPN, CDR2 SVGIG (reference sequence).

CDR3: CASSPGAGGEPQHF. The CDR3 coding sequence is TGCGCCAGCAGCCCGGGGGCGGGGGGGGAACCCCAGCATTTT. V gene TRBV4-1 combines with J gene TRBJ1-5; TRBD1 is a possible D gene (6 bases). Trimming took off 4 bases at V and 10 bases at J, with 17 bases between the two ends. In germline, CDR1 is MGHRA, CDR2 YSYEKL. The length of the CDR3 is 14 residues.

The chain links TRBV9 to TRBJ2-2; possible D gene TRBD2, 7 bases. CDR1 and CDR2 (germline): SGDLS, YYNGEE. V lost 4 bases to trimming and J lost 4 bases, with 20 bases between them. The length of the CDR3 is 17 residues. This CDR3 is CASSKSTSFRGTGELFF. The CDR3 coding sequence is TGTGCCAGCAGCAAATCGACTAGCTTCAGGGGCACCGGGGAGCTGTTTTTT.